A selection of T cell receptor beta chains follows, all from one sample in a study of cytomegalovirus exposure and HLA in healthy donors. This table comes from immunoSEQ multiplex PCR, and its TCRdb copy is limited to in-frame clones, with some not included. The listing records about 67,000 clones. The sample taken for sequencing was PBMCs. These receptor sequences come from a woman in her 40s in good health and CMV-seropositive. The CDR3 runs from the conserved cysteine through the conserved F or W. Each record gives: D gene, J gene, V gene, CDR3 protein, CDR3 DNA. D genes are given only for firm matches.

d_gene: TRBD1; j_gene: TRBJ2-7; v_gene: TRBV11-2; CDR3aa: CASSLGQVAEQYF; CDR3nt: TGTGCCAGCAGCTTGGGACAGGTGGCCGAGCAGTACTTC
d_gene: NA; j_gene: TRBJ1-2; v_gene: TRBV7-8; CDR3aa: CASSLGQSNYGYTF; CDR3nt: TGTGCCAGCAGCTTGGGGCAGTCAAACTATGGCTACACCTTC
d_gene: TRBD2; j_gene: TRBJ2-3; v_gene: TRBV7-3; CDR3aa: CASSPSRGLDITDTQYF; CDR3nt: TGTGCCAGCAGCCCATCCAGGGGACTAGATATCACAGATACGCAGTATTTT
d_gene: NA; j_gene: TRBJ1-1; v_gene: TRBV7-8; CDR3aa: CASSQTYPSVEAFF; CDR3nt: TGTGCCAGCAGCCAAACATACCCCAGCGTCGAAGCTTTCTTT
d_gene: NA; j_gene: TRBJ1-4; v_gene: TRBV11-2; CDR3aa: CASSYVTGPATNEKLFF; CDR3nt: TGTGCCAGCAGCTATGTTACAGGGCCAGCAACTAATGAAAAACTGTTTTTT
d_gene: NA; j_gene: TRBJ2-7; v_gene: TRBV4-1; CDR3aa: CASSREHTGTEQYF; CDR3nt: TGCGCCAGCAGCCGCGAGCACACAGGGACCGAGCAGTACTTC
d_gene: NA; j_gene: TRBJ1-1; v_gene: TRBV7-8; CDR3aa: CASSLSVNTEAFF; CDR3nt: TGTGCCAGCAGCTTATCGGTGAACACTGAAGCTTTCTTT
d_gene: NA; j_gene: TRBJ1-1; v_gene: TRBV7-9; CDR3aa: CASSNRVNTEAFF; CDR3nt: TGTGCCAGCAGCAACAGGGTTAACACTGAAGCTTTCTTT
d_gene: TRBD1; j_gene: TRBJ2-7; v_gene: TRBV5-5; CDR3aa: CASSLQGQSYEQYF; CDR3nt: TGTGCCAGCAGCTTACAGGGGCAATCCTACGAGCAGTACTTC
d_gene: NA; j_gene: TRBJ1-4; v_gene: TRBV7-6; CDR3aa: CASSLSGAINEKLFF; CDR3nt: TGTGCCAGCAGCTTAAGTGGGGCCATTAATGAAAAACTGTTTTTT
d_gene: TRBD2; j_gene: TRBJ2-3; v_gene: TRBV7-2; CDR3aa: CASRTSGRPGADTQYF; CDR3nt: TGTGCCAGCAGGACTAGCGGGAGACCGGGGGCAGATACGCAGTATTTT
d_gene: NA; j_gene: TRBJ2-7; v_gene: TRBV6-5; CDR3aa: CASSRDFTYEQYF; CDR3nt: TGTGCCAGCAGCCGGGACTTCACCTACGAGCAGTACTTC